The 15 T cell receptor beta chains below all came from one sample that was sequenced in a study of blood T cell repertoires in COVID-19. Profiling relied on immunoSEQ multiplex PCR, and the TCRdb table lists in-frame clones only, not all of them. The sample has around 360,000 clones, around 87% seen once. Source material: PBMCs or T cells enriched from blood (not recorded which). These receptor sequences come from a man aged 35 to 55 in a cohort exposed to, infected with or recovered from COVID-19 (not recorded which).

The chain is built from TRBV9 and TRBJ2-1, with 8 bases that match TRBD2. J lost 9 bases, V lost 0 bases, and 8 bases had no gene match. Germline lookup yields CDR1 SGDLS and CDR2 YYNGEE. This CDR3 spans 15 amino acids. In DNA form, the CDR3 reads TGTGCCAGCAGCGTAGGAAGCGGGAGTCTATTTGAGCAGTTCTTC. Protein product: CASSVGSGSLFEQFF.

The chain's CDR3 is CASSLEGRGGYEQYF. CDR3 coding DNA: TGCGCCAGCAGCTTGGAGGGAAGGGGTGGATACGAGCAGTACTTC. J is TRBJ2-7 and V is TRBV5-1, with a tentative D call TRBD1 (5 bases). CDR1 and CDR2 (germline): SGHRS, YFSETQ. The CDR3 sequence is 15 residues long. Trimming removed 0 bases from V and 4 bases from J, with 14 bases in between.

The chain carries TRBV6-6 and TRBJ2-7, with 7 bases that match TRBD1. This CDR3 is 14 amino acids long. J lost 5 bases, V lost 6 bases, and 10 bases had no gene match. Germline lookup yields CDR1 MNHNY and CDR2 SVGAGI (reference sequence). CDR3 sequence (DNA): TGTGCCAGCAGAAAGACAGGGATATCCAACGAGCAGTACTTC. Translating it yields CASRKTGISNEQYF.

The chain links TRBV2 to TRBJ1-1, with a weak D call TRBD1 (5 bases). The CDR3 spans 13 residues. Trimming removed 4 bases from V and 3 bases from J, with 9 bases in between. Germline lookup yields CDR1 SNHLY and CDR2 FYNNEI. The CDR3 DNA follows: TGTGCCAGCAGTGGGCAGGGCGACACTGAAGCTTTCTTT. Amino acid sequence: CASSGQGDTEAFF.

This clone was counted a single time. V and J are TRBV2 and TRBJ2-3; 8 nucleotides align to TRBD2. This CDR3 has 16 residues. V dropped 5 bases and J dropped 4; count of bases not matched to a gene: 11. The germline gives CDR1 SNHLY, CDR2 FYNNEI. The CDR3 spells CASSHGLAIMSDTQYF. CDR3 nucleotides: TGTGCCAGCAGTCACGGACTAGCTATTATGTCAGATACGCAGTATTTT.

The chain joins TRBV5-1 to TRBJ2-5, with D possibly being TRBD1 (5 bases). V lost 2 bases, J lost 3 bases, and 8 bases lay in between. The CDR3 contains 13 residues. CDR1 SGHRS and CDR2 YFSETQ come from the germline V gene. As DNA, the CDR3 is TGCGCCAGCAGCTTTAAAGGGGAAGAGACCCAGTACTTC. This translates into CASSFKGEETQYF.

The V gene is TRBV27, the J gene TRBJ1-5, with 7 nucleotides matching TRBD1. Germline loops: CDR1 MNHEY, CDR2 SMNVEV (reference sequence). The CDR3 runs 16 residues. Unmatched junction bases numbered 12, after V lost 1 base and J lost 9 bases. In DNA form, the CDR3 reads TGTGCCAGCAGTTTATACACACCAGGGGGAGAAGGGCCCCAGCATTTT. Translated: CASSLYTPGGEGPQHF.

This clone was counted only a few times. The same CDR3 is also encoded by other DNA sequences in this sample. This sequence joins TRBV20-1 and TRBJ1-3; D perhaps matches TRBD1 (6 bases). Germline V lookup: CDR1 DFQATT, CDR2 SNEGSKA (reference sequence). The CDR3 runs to 14 residues. The germline V and J ends were trimmed by 3 bases and 0 bases, with 9 bases remaining between them. The CDR3 DNA is TGCAGTGCTAGTGTCAGGGGCTCTGGAAACACCATATATTTT. Amino acid sequence: CSASVRGSGNTIYF.

This clone was seen only once. DNA of the CDR3: TGTGCCAGCAGCTTGGCCTTGACAGGGCAAGAGACCCAGTACTTC. This translates into CASSLALTGQETQYF. This rearrangement joins TRBV5-6 to TRBJ2-5; 7 positions match TRBD1. The CDR3 length is 15 residues. Germline assignment: CDR1 SGHDT and CDR2 YYEEEE. The V and J ends lost 0 bases and 2 bases, in that order; junction bases with no gene match: 4.

The gene calls are TRBV6-4 and TRBJ1-4; D unclear. CDR1 is MRHNA and CDR2 is SNTAGT in the germline V gene. The CDR3 loop spans 16 amino acids. Trimming cost V 6 bases and J 0 bases, with 14 bases left between them. For the CDR3, the DNA is TGTGCCAGCAGCCTAGACGCCGGTGCAACTAATGAAAAACTGTTTTTT. Translated: CASSLDAGATNEKLFF.

This clone was seen ten or more times. V is TRBV29-1 and J is TRBJ2-7, with 7 bases fitting TRBD1. The germline gives CDR1 SQVTM, CDR2 ANQGSEA. The CDR3 extends over 15 amino acids. Germline trimming cut 4 bases from V and 1 base from J; bases unmatched to any gene: 10. This chain's CDR3 is CSVASGTVFSYEQYF. CDR3 bases: TGCAGCGTTGCCTCGGGGACAGTATTTTCCTACGAGCAGTACTTC.

The rearrangement joins TRBV11-2 to TRBJ2-5, with TRBD1 matching 9 bases. The CDR3 has 15 residues. Germline CDR1 and CDR2: SGHAT and FQNNGV. J lost 4 bases, V lost 1 base, and 4 bases had no gene match. CDR3 sequence (DNA): TGTGCCAGCAGCTTAGGGGACAGGGAGGCAGAGACCCAGTACTTC. Its protein product is CASSLGDREAETQYF. The full variable domain, in which reference TRBV11-2 and TRBJ2-5 provide the parts outside the CDR3, is EAGVAQSPRYKIIEKRQSVAFWCNPISGHATLYWYQQILGQGPKLLIQFQNNGVVDDSQLPKDRFSAERLKGVDSTLKIQPAKLEDSAVYLCASSLGDREAETQYFGPGTRLLVL.

V gene TRBV3-1 (or the pseudogene TRBV3-2) combines with J gene TRBJ2-2; D possibly corresponds to TRBD1 (6 bases). Germline CDR1 LGHDT, CDR2 YNNKEL (reference sequence). Trimming shortened V by 1 base and J by 5 bases, and 29 bases separated the two germline ends. This CDR3 contains 21 residues. The CDR3 bases are TGTGCCAGCAGCCAAGTTAGGGGGAGCGGCACCCGGCGCGGCAGAACCGGGGAGCTGTTTTTT. This gives the protein CASSQVRGSGTRRGRTGELFF.

This rearrangement joins TRBV27 to TRBJ2-1; 10 nucleotides match TRBD2. Germline CDR1 is MNHEY and CDR2 is SMNVEV (reference sequence). CDR3 length: 13 amino acids. V was clipped by 8 bases and J by 6 bases; unmatched bases: 4. The CDR3 sequence: CASRASGSNEQFF. The CDR3 region has the DNA TGTGCCAGCCGGGCTAGCGGGAGCAATGAGCAGTTCTTC.

The genes are TRBV20-1 and TRBJ2-1; 7 bases match TRBD2. The CDR3 spans 10 residues. V shed 5 bases, J shed 15 bases, and the junction held 7 bases outside the gene matches. Germline lookup yields CDR1 DFQATT and CDR2 SNEGSKA (reference sequence). In DNA, the CDR3 is TGCAGTGCTGGCGGGAGTTGGGTGTTCTTC. This sequence encodes CSAGGSWVFF.